The rows below give T cell receptor beta chains drawn from one sample of a study of neurological immune-mediated disorders. TCRdb re-analysed the 5' RACE reads in MiXCR, keeping a single row per CDR3 protein. This table has about 3,900 distinct CDR3 sequences, 32% appearing once. Material for sequencing was CD8+ T cells from blood. The receptor set was obtained from a man aged 45-65 years with HTLV-1-associated myelopathy (HAM/TSP). Both conserved end residues are part of each CDR3. D genes are given only for firm matches. Clone sizes are given selectively: once, few, many, or a class where the clone is expanded.

>.|TRBV5-1|TRBJ2-3|.
CASSPLSRSTDTQYF
TGCGCCAGCAGCCCCCTTAGCAGGAGCACAGATACGCAGTATTTT
>many|TRBV7-9|TRBJ2-5|.
CASSSGTNQETQYF
TGTGCCAGCAGCTCGGGGACAAATCAAGAGACCCAGTACTTC
>many|TRBV12-3/TRBV12-4|TRBJ1-4|.
CASSQPPEEGSNEKLFF
TGTGCCAGCAGTCAACCCCCAGAAGAGGGTTCTAATGAAAAACTGTTTTTT
>.|TRBV11-2|TRBJ2-2|.
CASSSFSANTGELFF
TGTGCCAGCAGCTCCTTTTCCGCGAACACCGGGGAGCTGTTTTTT
>.|TRBV27|TRBJ2-1|TRBD2
CASRLAGSLYNEQFF
TGTGCCAGCAGATTAGCGGGGAGTCTCTACAATGAGCAGTTCTTC
>many|TRBV29-1|TRBJ1-3|.
CSVRGGLSGNTIYF
TGCAGCGTTCGGGGGGGCCTCTCTGGAAACACCATATATTTT
>many|TRBV5-6|TRBJ2-3|.
CASSPGVQQEYTDTQYF
TGTGCCAGCAGCCCGGGGGTACAGCAAGAATACACAGATACGCAGTATTTT
>many|TRBV5-1|TRBJ1-1|TRBD1
CASSLGTGNQNTEAFF
TGCGCCAGCAGCTTGGGGACAGGGAATCAGAACACTGAAGCTTTCTTT
>.|TRBV14|TRBJ1-2|.
CASSQVTDYGYTF
TGTGCCAGCAGCCAAGTTACAGATTATGGCTACACCTTC
>.|TRBV20-1|TRBJ1-1|.
CSAREYTLNTEAFF
TGCAGTGCTAGAGAGTATACCTTGAACACTGAAGCTTTCTTT
>medium-sized|TRBV5-1|TRBJ1-1|.
CASSLVQRTEAFF
TGCGCCAGCAGCTTGGTACAGAGGACTGAAGCTTTCTTT
>many|TRBV5-1|TRBJ1-4|TRBD1
CASSSERGQGEKLFF
TGCGCCAGCAGCTCAGAAAGGGGGCAGGGTGAAAAACTGTTTTTT
>.|TRBV4-2|TRBJ1-5|.
CANSQEFPGPWVQPQHF
TGTGCAAACAGCCAAGAGTTTCCGGGACCCTGGGTCCAGCCGCAGCATTTT
>.|TRBV20-1|TRBJ2-7|TRBD2
CSASERGASYEQYF
TGCAGTGCCTCAGAGCGGGGGGCCTCCTACGAGCAGTACTTC
>.|TRBV5-1|TRBJ2-7|.
CASSTDSRSYEQYF
TGCGCCAGCAGCACGGACAGTCGCTCCTACGAGCAGTACTTC
>many|TRBV2|TRBJ1-2|.
CASSGQRDYGYTF
TGTGCCAGCAGTGGACAGCGGGATTATGGCTACACCTTC
>.|TRBV20-1|TRBJ2-1|TRBD2
CSARGRGAYNEQFF
TGCAGTGCTAGAGGGCGGGGGGCTTACAATGAGCAGTTCTTC
>.|TRBV4-1|TRBJ1-1|.
CASSRIPGGDTEAFF
TGCGCCAGCAGCCGGATCCCCGGGGGGGACACTGAAGCTTTCTTT
>.|TRBV3-1|TRBJ2-1|TRBD2
CASSPGLAGGPEQFF
TGTGCCAGCAGCCCCGGACTAGCGGGGGGGCCTGAGCAGTTCTTC
>many|TRBV6-5|TRBJ1-1|.
CASSSNGQLNTEAFF
TGTGCCAGCAGTTCAAACGGACAGCTGAACACTGAAGCTTTCTTT
>.|TRBV4-1|TRBJ1-5|.
CASSQGMDHPQTQHF
TGCGCCAGCAGCCAGGGAATGGACCACCCCCAGACCCAGCATTTT
>.|TRBV7-6|TRBJ1-2|.
CASSRTGRNYTF
TGTGCCAGCAGCAGAACCGGGAGGAACTACACCTTC
>.|TRBV5-1|TRBJ2-3|TRBD2
CASSPRSSGGEHTQYF
TGCGCCAGCAGCCCGCGGAGTAGCGGGGGGGAGCATACGCAGTATTTT
>once|TRBV14|TRBJ1-1|.
CASSQPAISMNTEAFF
TGTGCCAGCAGCCAGCCGGCCATTTCCATGAACACTGAAGCTTTCTTT
>few|TRBV25-1|TRBJ1-1|TRBD1
CASPTSTGDTEAFF
TGTGCCAGTCCAACCTCGACAGGGGACACTGAAGCTTTCTTT
>many|TRBV5-1|TRBJ2-7|.
CASSFYRDQSSYEQYF
TGCGCCAGCAGCTTTTACCGGGACCAGAGCTCCTACGAGCAGTACTTC
>many|TRBV5-1|TRBJ2-5|TRBD2
CASSLASPGLAPETQYF
TGCGCCAGCAGCTTGGCCTCACCGGGACTAGCGCCAGAGACCCAGTACTTC
>.|TRBV4-1|TRBJ1-2|.
CASSPLKGQGSGFPGYTF
TGCGCCAGCAGCCCCCTTAAGGGGCAGGGATCCGGCTTTCCTGGCTACACCTTC
>medium-sized|TRBV7-9|TRBJ2-7|TRBD1
CATPQDRAGEQYF
TGTGCCACCCCCCAGGACAGGGCCGGCGAGCAGTACTTC
>.|TRBV7-9|TRBJ2-7|.
CANSPPRVTYEQYF
TGTGCCAACAGCCCGCCCCGGGTAACCTACGAGCAGTACTTC
>once|TRBV5-6|TRBJ2-1|TRBD2
CASASGSYNEQFF
TGTGCCAGCGCTAGCGGGTCCTACAATGAGCAGTTCTTC
>many|TRBV6-6|TRBJ1-2|.
CASSPSTGNYGYTF
TGTGCCAGCAGTCCCAGCACAGGGAACTATGGCTACACCTTC
>.|TRBV20-1|TRBJ2-7|.
CSARVRESDEQYF
TGCAGTGCTAGAGTCAGGGAAAGTGACGAGCAGTACTTC